The source of this T cell receptor (beta chain) is a study of molecular identifiers for immune sequencing clone quantification. Study information: Five portions were made in replicates from RNA of 20,000 or 100,000 naive CD8 cells, and four underwent sequencing. Study results and limitations: In cases of identical TCR molecules sharing a barcode, highly expanded clone sizes could be underestimated.

In regard to this clonotype: Its antigen is currently unknown.

Naive CD8 T cells underwent sorting with the CD8+CD4-CCR7+CD45RA+ definition. Previously described methods and listed TCR primers were employed for the bulk TCR libraries. Each CDR3 protein gets one entry after TCRdb re-called the PCR reads with MiXCR. The profile covers about half a million distinct CDR3 sequences, with roughly 26% appearing a single time and 0.7% to 0.9% taken by the ten largest. The CDR3 length is 13 residues. J was trimmed by 4 bases and V by 11 bases; bases with no gene match: 5. Germline-derived CDR1 and CDR2 are LGHDT and YNNKEL (reference sequence). The sample was naive CD8+ T cells from blood, with Jurkat cell RNA spiked in. The subset: FACS-sorted CD8+CD4-CCR7+CD45RA+ naive T cells. The J gene is TRBJ2-3, the V gene TRBV3-1, with 11 bases identical to TRBD2. This TCR came from a human donor in good health. Some libraries in this study had Jurkat cell RNA spiked in. The CDR3 DNA is TGTGCCGCGGGACTAGCGGTCTCAGATACGCAGTATTTT. Residues: CAAGLAVSDTQYF.